Below, 11 T cell receptor beta chains from the same sample are listed, as sequenced in a study of T cells in Graves' hyperthyroidism and ophthalmopathy. It was RNA transcripts that yielded the amplified TCR beta CDR3 regions. HTBI primers were employed in a first-round RT-PCR of the TCR CDR3. TCRdb recomputed calls from the multiplex PCR reads with MiXCR, one row per CDR3 protein. The sample yields some 380,000 distinct CDR3 sequences, roughly 13% seen once. Sequencing was carried out using blood. These receptor sequences come from a man aged 25 to 45 with Graves' hyperthyroidism that later progressed to Graves' ophthalmopathy.

The sample holds a few counts of this clonotype. CDR3 sequence reads: CASSVYPGGTGELFF. The CDR3 nucleotides are TGTGCCAGCAGCGTATATCCAGGGGGAACCGGGGAGCTGTTTTTT. The chain recombines TRBV9 with TRBJ2-2; TRBD1 matches at 7 bases. The germline V gene encodes CDR1 SGDLS and CDR2 YYNGEE. The J segment lost 5 bases and the V segment lost 1 base, leaving 5 bases of the junction unmatched. The CDR3 length is 15 residues.

This clonotype was picked up many times. This chain uses TRBV5-1 with TRBJ2-3; D gene uncertain. Trimming removed 1 base from V and 2 bases from J, with 8 bases in between. This CDR3 comprises 14 residues. From germline, CDR1 is SGHRS and CDR2 YFSETQ. CDR3 bases: TGCGCCAGCAGCTTGAAGCAGGACACAGATACGCAGTATTTT. Amino acid sequence: CASSLKQDTDTQYF.

This clonotype appeared a few times. The chain has TRBV2 and TRBJ1-5; D may be TRBD2 (7 bases). The tail of the sequence fits TRBJ2-3 better, so the J call may be wrong. The CDR3 spans 14 residues. Germline V gene lookup returns CDR1 SNHLY and CDR2 FYNNEI. The CDR3 loop reads CASRDTGGNQPQYF. The CDR3 DNA reads TGTGCCAGCAGGGACACGGGGGGCAATCAGCCCCAGTATTTT.

V usage is TRBV15 and J usage is TRBJ2-5; D is uncertain. Germline CDR1 reads LNHNV; CDR2 reads YYDKDF (reference sequence). This CDR3 is built from 14 residues. Trimming left V 0 bases short and J 5 bases short, with 10 bases between. For the CDR3, the DNA is TGTGCCACCAGCAGAGACACCAGCCGGGAGACCCAGTACTTC. Amino acid sequence: CATSRDTSRETQYF.

This clonotype was seen many times. The CDR3 region has the DNA TGTGCCAGCAGTCACTCGCAGGGCGTCTATGGCTACACCTTC. It specifies CASSHSQGVYGYTF. The gene calls are TRBV6-1 and TRBJ1-2, with D possibly matching TRBD1 (5 bases). This CDR3 region has 14 residues. The germline V gene encodes CDR1 MNHNS and CDR2 SASEGT. The ends were cut back, 5 bases at V and 4 bases at J, with 14 bases in the middle.

V is TRBV9 and J is TRBJ2-1; TRBD1 matches 9 bases. Germline V gene sequence: CDR1 SGDLS, CDR2 YYNGEE. V gave up 2 bases and J gave up 8 bases; unmatched junction bases: 5. The CDR3 spans 14 residues. The CDR3 DNA sequence: TGTGCCAGCAGCGTGGGACAGGGCGGTGATGAGCAGTTCTTC. Translating gives CASSVGQGGDEQFF. The entire variable domain, with the rest obtained from reference TRBV9 and TRBJ2-1, is as follows: DSGVTQTPKHLITATGQRVTLRCSPRSGDLSVYWYQQSLDQGLQFLIQYYNGEERAKGNILERFSAQQFPDLHSELNLSSLELGDSALYFCASSVGQGGDEQFFGPGTRLTVL.

This chain joins TRBV4-1 and TRBJ2-1, with 8 bases aligning to TRBD2. Germline V gene sequence: CDR1 MGHRA, CDR2 YSYEKL. The length of the CDR3 is 17 residues. The V segment lost 2 bases and the J segment 0 bases; nucleotides outside the gene matches: 6. As DNA, the CDR3 is TGCGCCAGCAGCCAACTAGCGGGCCAGAGCTCCTACAATGAGCAGTTCTTC. Residues: CASSQLAGQSSYNEQFF.

This clonotype was detected only a few times. The chain has TRBV5-1 and TRBJ2-7; D is possibly TRBD1 (5 bases). Trimming cost V 1 base and J 1 base, with 12 bases left between them. Germline CDR1 reads SGHRS; CDR2 reads YFSETQ. The length of the CDR3 is 15 residues. This CDR3 reads CASSLWSGMSYEQYF. In nucleotides, the CDR3 is TGCGCCAGCAGCTTGTGGTCAGGGATGTCCTACGAGCAGTACTTC.

This clonotype was recorded at least ten times. The chain links TRBV20-1 to TRBJ2-2; D possibly corresponds to TRBD2 (5 bases). The CDR3 is 13 amino acids. V lost 2 bases and J lost 7, with 11 bases in between. CDR1 DFQATT and CDR2 SNEGSKA come from the germline V gene (reference sequence). For the CDR3, the DNA is TGCAGTGCTAGACCTAGCAGGTTCGGGGAGCTGTTTTTT. It translates to CSARPSRFGELFF.

This clonotype showed up many times. This chain joins TRBV20-1 and TRBJ2-5; TRBD1 matches at 7 bases. The V and J ends lost 1 base and 9 bases, in that order; junction bases with no gene match: 11. The CDR3 has 14 residues. Germline assignment: CDR1 DFQATT and CDR2 SNEGSKA (reference sequence). The CDR3 loop is CSARGSGTAEPQYF. The CDR3 DNA is TGCAGTGCTAGAGGGTCCGGGACAGCGGAGCCCCAGTACTTC.

This clonotype was detected only a few times. V is TRBV4-2 and J is TRBJ1-4; D is undetermined. CDR1 is LGHNA, CDR2 YNFKEQ, per germline. Trimming stripped 4 bases from V and 2 bases from J, with 14 bases between. The CDR3 extends over 16 amino acids. Written as DNA, the CDR3 is TGTGCCAGCAGCCTAGGGTTTTCGGGGACTAATGAAAAACTGTTTTTT. Its translation is CASSLGFSGTNEKLFF.